This T cell receptor beta chain was retrieved from a study of CD8 T cells in Susac syndrome. Trimming took 4 bases from V and 1 from J; bases not matched to a gene: 5. CDR1 MGHDK and CDR2 SYGVNS come from the germline V gene. CDR3 length: 16 residues. The study sequenced TCR beta in blood CD8+ and CD4+ T cells. A single count supports this clonotype. A quantity of about 0.45 to 1 ug RNA underwent reverse transcription using random hexamers. TCRdb re-called the immunoSEQ multiplex PCR reads through MiXCR, storing one row per CDR3 protein. There are around 200,000 distinct CDR3 sequences in the sample; roughly 95% occur only once, and approximately 0.088% lies in the top ten.

The sequencing input was CD4+ T cells from PBMCs. This receptor was taken from a human donor with multiple sclerosis. The chain uses TRBV25-1 and TRBJ2-2; 8 bases agree with TRBD1. CDR3 loop: CASSATGTGNTGELFF. In nucleotides, the CDR3 is TGTGCCAGCAGTGCAACCGGGACAGGGAACACCGGGGAGCTGTTTTTT.